These T cell receptor beta chains were read from a single sample in a study of T-cell memory formation after mild COVID-19. Via MiXCR, TCRdb re-called the 5' RACE reads, giving one row per CDR3 protein. The repertoire has over 150,000 distinct CDR3 sequences, roughly a fifth of them found once; the top ten carry roughly 24%. The sample consisted of PBMCs or a T cell subset sorted from them (not recorded which). These receptors came from an adult woman who had mild COVID-19 (a few samples of this study predate the infection). Cell type and time point are not known. The CDR3 runs from the conserved cysteine through the conserved F or W. A D gene is named only where the DNA matches it firmly. Size is omitted from some rows. Given values are once, few, many or a class for expanded clones.

size	D	V	J	DNA	CDR3
.	.	TRBV11-2	TRBJ2-3	TGTGCCAGCAGCTCCGACTGGGGAGAAACAGATACGCAGTATTTT	CASSSDWGETDTQYF
few	.	TRBV4-1	TRBJ2-2	TGCGCCAGCAGGGGATGGGACTTCAACACCGGGGAGCTGTTTTTT	CASRGWDFNTGELFF
few	.	TRBV4-1	TRBJ2-1	TGCGCCAGCAGCCAGGTCACGGGGGCTTTCTACAATGAGCAGTTCTTC	CASSQVTGAFYNEQFF
.	TRBD2	TRBV29-1	TRBJ2-1	TGCAGCCCCACGCTAGCGGGAGACAATGAGCAGTTCTTC	CSPTLAGDNEQFF
.	.	TRBV6-2/TRBV6-3	TRBJ2-7	TGTGCCAGCAGTTCAGGGACTGCGACCTACGAGCAGTACTTC	CASSSGTATYEQYF
few	TRBD1	TRBV5-1	TRBJ2-3	TGCGCCAGCAGCACCGGACAGGGGGACCGCACAGATACGCAGTATTTT	CASSTGQGDRTDTQYF
.	.	TRBV7-6	TRBJ2-3	TGTGCCAGCAGCCTCGCGGGCGGGTGGGATACGCAGTATTTT	CASSLAGGWDTQYF
.	TRBD1	TRBV20-1	TRBJ2-7	TGCAGTGCCATACTCCGGGACAGGGAGTACGAGCAGTACTTC	CSAILRDREYEQYF
few	TRBD2	TRBV7-8	TRBJ2-7	TGTGCCAGCAGCCCAAGCGGGATAGGGTCCTACGAGCAGTACTTC	CASSPSGIGSYEQYF
.	.	TRBV2	TRBJ1-2	TGTGCCAGCAGTGAAGGTCTTGGCTACACCTTC	CASSEGLGYTF
few	TRBD2	TRBV7-9	TRBJ2-3	TGTGCCAGTCCCGGTGGAGCGGGGGCTAGCACAGATACGCAGTATTTT	CASPGGAGASTDTQYF
few	.	TRBV23-1	TRBJ1-1	TGCGCCAGCAGTCGGTCTGACACTGAAGCTTTCTTT	CASSRSDTEAFF
.	TRBD1	TRBV6-2/TRBV6-3	TRBJ2-1	TGTGCCAGCAGACGGACAGGGTATGAGCAGTTCTTC	CASRRTGYEQFF
few	.	TRBV13	TRBJ2-5	TGTGCCAGCAGCTCAAGAGGGAGCCAAGAGACCCAGTACTTC	CASSSRGSQETQYF
few	TRBD1	TRBV24-1	TRBJ2-3	TGTGCCACCAGTGATCTTAACAGGGGTCCCTACGGCACAGATACGCAGTATTTT	CATSDLNRGPYGTDTQYF
few	.	TRBV12-3/TRBV12-4	TRBJ1-1	TGTGCCAGCAGATGGGGGGGGTTGAACACTGAAGCTTTCTTT	CASRWGGLNTEAFF
.	TRBD1	TRBV12-3/TRBV12-4	TRBJ1-2	TGTGCCAGCAGTTTACGTCCCCGAGGGGACAGGTTCAAATATGGCTACACCTTC	CASSLRPRGDRFKYGYTF
few	.	TRBV7-9	TRBJ2-5	TGTGCCAGCAGCCAGGGGGGGGCTAGAGGAGAGACCCAGTACTTC	CASSQGGARGETQYF
.	.	TRBV13	TRBJ2-5	TGTGCCAGCAGCTCCTCCAGGGGCTACCAAGAGACCCAGTACTTC	CASSSSRGYQETQYF
.	TRBD2	TRBV7-8	TRBJ2-7	TGTGCCAGCAGCCCCCGGCGCCTAGCGGGCTCGGGGGAGCAGTACTTC	CASSPRRLAGSGEQYF
.	.	TRBV5-4	TRBJ2-1	TGTGCCAGCAGCTCAGAAATAGCGGAGAGCTCCTACAATGAGCAGTTCTTC	CASSSEIAESSYNEQFF
few	.	TRBV2	TRBJ2-3	TGTGCCAGCAGTGAAGCGCTTGGCGGGCGATACACAGATACGCAGTATTTT	CASSEALGGRYTDTQYF
.	TRBD2	TRBV24-1	TRBJ2-1	TGTGCCACCAGTGATTGGTCTAGCGGGGGGAGGGGTGAGCAGTTCTTC	CATSDWSSGGRGEQFF
few	.	TRBV5-5	TRBJ2-3	TGTGTTTCGACTAGTGGGCCCCTCGAGGCCACAGATACGCAGTATTTT	CVSTSGPLEATDTQYF
few	.	TRBV7-6	TRBJ1-1	TGTGCCAGCAGCTTCAATCAGGGTATGAACACTGAAGCTTTCTTT	CASSFNQGMNTEAFF
.	.	TRBV27	TRBJ1-5	TGTGCCAGCAGTACCAATTGGGACCCGAATCAGCCCCAGCATTTT	CASSTNWDPNQPQHF
.	.	TRBV5-1	TRBJ2-5	TGCGCCAGCAGCTTGGAATCGCACGGGGGCGAGACCCAGTACTTC	CASSLESHGGETQYF
many	.	TRBV11-2	TRBJ2-7	TGTGCCAGCAGCTTATTCGAGGCGGTGTACAGCGAGCAGTACTTC	CASSLFEAVYSEQYF
.	TRBD2	TRBV5-1	TRBJ2-7	TGCGCCAGCAGCGTAGCAGGCGGGAGATCCAACGAGCAGTACTTC	CASSVAGGRSNEQYF
.	.	TRBV4-2	TRBJ2-1	TGTGCCAGCAGCCAAGAGGCCGGAACCAATCCGATGTATGAGCAGTTCTTC	CASSQEAGTNPMYEQFF
few	TRBD2	TRBV10-3	TRBJ2-3	TGTGCCATCAGTGAGTCGGGACTAGCGGGGGCCACCACAGATACGCAGTATTTT	CAISESGLAGATTDTQYF
few	.	TRBV7-3	TRBJ2-1	TGTGCCAGCAGCGCTGTCCCGGGGGCCATCGGGAATGAGCAGTTCTTC	CASSAVPGAIGNEQFF
few	.	TRBV4-1	TRBJ1-1	TGCGCCAGCAGCCAAGATCGGGGAGCAGGCACTGAAGCTTTCTTT	CASSQDRGAGTEAFF
.	.	TRBV5-1	TRBJ2-5	TGCGCCAGCAGCTTGACTAGCCTGAGGGAGACCCAGTACTTC	CASSLTSLRETQYF
few	.	TRBV25-1	TRBJ2-3	TGTGCCAGCAGTGAATACGAAAGAAGGACGCAGTATTTT	CASSEYERRTQYF
.	.	TRBV2	TRBJ2-1	TGTGCCAGCAGTGGCTTGGACGAGAGATTC	CASSGLDERF
.	.	TRBV3-1	TRBJ1-1	TGTGCCAGCAGCCAACCATCAGCCTGGAACACTGAAGCTTTCTTT	CASSQPSAWNTEAFF
.	.	TRBV7-9	TRBJ2-5	TGTGCCAGCAGCTTAACTGTGGGTGGCGGAGTCCAAGAGACCCAGTACTTC	CASSLTVGGGVQETQYF
.	.	TRBV5-6	TRBJ2-5	TGTGCCAGCAGTACCAGAATAGGGGGTTTTGAAGAGACCCAGTACTTC	CASSTRIGGFEETQYF
.	TRBD1	TRBV12-3/TRBV12-4	TRBJ2-1	TGTGCCAGCAGCGCCGGGACAGGGGGCCCGAATGAGCAGTTCTTC	CASSAGTGGPNEQFF
.	.	TRBV9	TRBJ2-1	TGTGCCAGCAGCGTAGGCGCAAGCTCCTACAATGAGCAGTTCTTC	CASSVGASSYNEQFF
few	.	TRBV7-9	TRBJ1-2	TGTGCCAGCAGCTTAGGAGCAGGGACGGAGGGCTACACCTTC	CASSLGAGTEGYTF